The 20 T cell receptor beta chains in this list originate from one sample, sequenced in a study of OX40 agonist ivuxolimab in advanced cancers. The repertoire was sequenced with immunoSEQ multiplex PCR; TCRdb's copy has only in-frame clones and lacks some. Seen here are about 76,000 clones, 70% to 90% observed once, and the top ten hold 10% to 15%. Sequencing was performed on CD4+ or CD8+ T cells sorted from blood, taken in a trial of the OX40 agonist ivuxolimab. Receptor source: an adult with an advanced solid tumor such as melanoma, head and neck, liver or kidney cancer.

The chain employs TRBV6-1 and TRBJ1-2, with D possibly matching TRBD1 (5 bases). The CDR3 is made up of 19 amino acids. The germline V gene encodes CDR1 MNHNS and CDR2 SASEGT. Trimming shortened V by 0 bases and J by 7 bases, and 27 bases separated the two germline ends. CDR3 residues: CASSEAFGGGDRTSGGYTF. Here the CDR3 DNA reads TGTGCCAGCAGTGAAGCGTTCGGGGGGGGTGACCGAACATCGGGTGGCTACACCTTC.

The chain recombines TRBV9 with TRBJ2-1, with TRBD2 as a possible D gene (6 bases). The length of the CDR3 is 12 residues. From germline, CDR1 is SGDLS and CDR2 YYNGEE. Trimming removed 7 bases at V and 5 bases at J, with 10 bases between. The CDR3 region has the DNA TGTGCCAGCGGCACTAGCAACAATGAGCAGTTCTTC. This translates into CASGTSNNEQFF.

The chain couples TRBV28 to TRBJ2-1; D is unclear. This CDR3 spans 16 amino acids. Between the trimmed V and J ends, which lost 2 bases and 0 bases, there was a span of 11 bases. CDR1 is MDHEN and CDR2 is SYDVKM in the germline V gene. The CDR3 DNA reads as TGTGCCAGCAGTTTACGTGCTGGGCTCTCCTACAATGAGCAGTTCTTC. This translates into CASSLRAGLSYNEQFF.

This chain connects TRBV13 to TRBJ2-7; D unclear. V was cut by 0 bases and J by 3 bases, with 6 bases left in between. The CDR3 is made up of 13 amino acids. The germline V gene has CDR1 PRHDT and CDR2 FYEKMQ (reference sequence). CDR3 DNA sequence: TGTGCCAGCAGCTTAGGCGGCGTCTACGAGCAGTACTTC. Its protein product is CASSLGGVYEQYF.

The CDR3 nucleotides read TGTGCCACCTCCACCTCGGACAGTTTGAACACTGAAGCTTTCTTT. Protein: CATSTSDSLNTEAFF. The chain recombines TRBV15 with TRBJ1-1; the D gene is possibly TRBD1 (6 bases). Germline V gene sequence: CDR1 LNHNV, CDR2 YYDKDF (reference sequence). Between the trimmed V and J ends, which lost 8 bases and 0 bases, there was a span of 16 bases. There are 15 residues in the CDR3.

A single count supports this clone. The rearrangement joins TRBV5-1 to TRBJ1-1, with D possibly TRBD1 on 6 matching bases. From germline, CDR1 is SGHRS and CDR2 YFSETQ. The CDR3 is 15 residues long. The ends were cut back, 0 bases at V and 0 bases at J, with 9 bases in the middle. This CDR3 reads CASSLEQGMNTEAFF. In nucleotides, the CDR3 is TGCGCCAGCAGCTTGGAGCAGGGGATGAACACTGAAGCTTTCTTT.

The chain combines TRBV15 with TRBJ1-5; 7 bases are a match to TRBD1. The V gene's germline CDR1 is LNHNV and CDR2 YYDKDF (reference sequence). There are 15 residues in the CDR3. The trim removed 3 bases at V and 2 bases at J, leaving 4 bases unmatched. The CDR3 nucleotides are TGTGCCACCAGCAGGACAGGGCGAGGCAATCAGCCCCAGCATTTT. It yields the protein CATSRTGRGNQPQHF.

The rearrangement joins TRBV9 to TRBJ2-2; 10 bases map to TRBD2. The CDR3 consists of 16 residues. V shed 3 bases, J shed 2 bases, and the junction held 4 bases outside the gene matches. CDR1 is SGDLS and CDR2 is YYNGEE in the germline V gene. The CDR3 coding sequence is TGTGCCAGCAGCGCTAGCGGGAGCCTAAACACCGGGGAGCTGTTTTTT. Its translation: CASSASGSLNTGELFF.

This chain uses TRBV19 with TRBJ1-3; a weak D match, TRBD1 (6 bases). The CDR3 loop spans 13 amino acids. The germline gives CDR1 LNHDA, CDR2 SQIVND (reference sequence). Between the trimmed V and J ends, which lost 3 bases and 5 bases, there was a span of 8 bases. CDR3 loop: CASSIRDRNTIYF. CDR3 in DNA: TGTGCCAGTAGTATCCGGGACAGAAACACCATATATTTT.

The chain employs TRBV6-1 and TRBJ2-7, with TRBD1 matching over 9 bases. The CDR3 loop spans 15 amino acids. In germline, CDR1 is MNHNS, CDR2 SASEGT. Trimming removed 3 bases from V and 4 bases from J; junction bases left unmatched: 7. The CDR3 sequence is CASSDPGQGLYEQYF. CDR3 nucleotide sequence: TGTGCCAGCAGTGACCCGGGACAGGGCCTTTACGAGCAGTACTTC.

The chain recombines TRBV14 with TRBJ2-3; tentatively, D is TRBD2 (6 bases). The CDR3 totals 14 residues. The V gene's germline CDR1 is SGHDN and CDR2 FVKESK. Trimming took 4 bases from V and 8 from J, leaving 16 bases between them. CDR3 sequence reads: CASSRQTSSPTQYF. CDR3 DNA sequence: TGTGCCAGCAGCCGACAAACTAGCAGCCCTACGCAGTATTTT.

This clone was picked up one time. The rearrangement joins TRBV18 to TRBJ2-6; D could derive from TRBD1 or TRBD2 (6 bases each). Germline V CDR1 and CDR2: KGHSH, LQKENI. The V end lost 1 base, the J end lost 2 bases, and 18 bases lay between the germline ends. This CDR3 spans 19 amino acids. CDR3 region: CASSPLPGRGLAGANVLTF. Here the CDR3 DNA reads TGTGCCAGCTCACCACTACCAGGTCGGGGGCTAGCTGGGGCCAACGTCCTGACTTTC.

V usage is TRBV15 and J usage is TRBJ1-1; D is unresolved. The V gene lost 9 bases and the J gene lost 4 bases, with 12 bases spanning the gap. The CDR3 totals 12 residues. The V gene's germline CDR1 is LNHNV and CDR2 YYDKDF (reference sequence). The CDR3 DNA reads TGTGCCACGAGAAGGAGGGCCACTGAAGCTTTCTTT. Translated, it gives CATRRRATEAFF.

This clone was observed a few times. The chain employs TRBV2 and TRBJ1-5; 7 positions match TRBD1. J was trimmed by 3 bases and V by 8 bases; bases with no gene match: 4. There are 13 residues in the CDR3. Germline V lookup: CDR1 SNHLY, CDR2 FYNNEI. The CDR3 reads CASWGQINQPQHF. The CDR3 DNA follows: TGTGCCAGCTGGGGACAGATCAATCAGCCCCAGCATTTT.

This rearrangement joins TRBV5-1 to TRBJ1-1; 9 bases align to TRBD1. Germline trimming cut 0 bases from V and 4 bases from J; bases unmatched to any gene: 7. CDR1 SGHRS and CDR2 YFSETQ come from the germline V gene. This CDR3 spans 16 amino acids. The CDR3 coding sequence is TGCGCCAGCAGCTTGGCCCTGACAGGGGGGAGCACTGAAGCTTTCTTT. Protein product: CASSLALTGGSTEAFF.

The chain combines TRBV19 with TRBJ1-6; 11 bases map to TRBD1. V shed 6 bases, J shed 10 bases, and the junction held 11 bases outside the gene matches. CDR1 LNHDA and CDR2 SQIVND come from the germline V gene (reference sequence). This CDR3 has 16 residues. The CDR3 DNA follows: TGTGCCAGTAGGGCTTCGGACAGGGGGCGCGAGTCACCCCTCCACTTT. Residues: CASRASDRGRESPLHF.

This clone appeared a few times. The chain couples TRBV30 to TRBJ1-5, with D tentatively TRBD1 (6 bases). The CDR3 is 15 amino acids. Per germline, CDR1 GTSNPN and CDR2 SVGIG (reference sequence). Trimming removed 3 bases from V and 1 base from J, with 13 bases in between. This CDR3 reads CAWREQGPSNQPQHF. DNA of the CDR3: TGTGCCTGGAGAGAACAGGGTCCAAGCAATCAGCCCCAGCATTTT.

The chain has TRBV27 and TRBJ2-1; no firm D call. The V gene's germline CDR1 is MNHEY and CDR2 SMNVEV (reference sequence). The CDR3 sequence is 12 residues long. V lost 6 bases to trimming and J lost 7 bases, with 10 bases between them. CDR3 nucleotide sequence: TGTGCCAGCAGCACCGTGGCGAATGAGCAGTTCTTC. This translates into CASSTVANEQFF.

This rearrangement joins TRBV15 to TRBJ1-2; tentatively, D is TRBD1 (5 bases). The V end lost 0 bases, the J end lost 2 bases, and 13 bases lay between the germline ends. From germline, CDR1 is LNHNV and CDR2 YYDKDF (reference sequence). CDR3 length: 16 residues. The CDR3 reads CATSREKGFQNYGYTF. The CDR3 nucleotides are TGTGCCACCAGCAGAGAAAAGGGGTTCCAGAACTATGGCTACACCTTC.

This clone came up once. The chain uses TRBV6-1 and TRBJ2-7; 7 bases fit TRBD2. The V gene end was trimmed by 2 bases and the J gene end by 2 bases; junction bases not matched to a gene: 6. The germline CDR1 and CDR2 sequences are MNHNS and SASEGT. The CDR3 consists of 15 residues. This CDR3 reads CASSEYLREPYEQYF. The CDR3 region has the DNA TGTGCCAGCAGTGAATATTTGCGGGAGCCCTACGAGCAGTACTTC.